A single sample is the source of the 23 T cell receptor delta chains below, sequenced in a study of γδ T cells in repeated Plasmodium falciparum infection (dated by TCRdb to the early 2020s). For bulk TCR repertoire analysis, Vgamma9/Vdelta2+ and Vdelta2-negative gammadelta T cell populations were flow-sorted out of peripheral blood mononuclear cells. Preparation of the library involved multiplex PCR. Data came from an Illumina MiSeq. TCRdb recomputed clones from the public reads with CATT; identical DNA rows were then combined. Counted in this sample were 45,000 to 60,000 delta-chain clones; roughly 2% of them appeared once. Together, the top ten hold around 24% of the sample. Sequences were obtained from gamma-delta T cells from blood. These receptors were obtained from a pool of human donors (malaria-infected and uninfected, not separated).

This clone was detected many times. The protein TCRdb lists belongs to a much larger clone and differs from this DNA's translation at residue 3, which points to a read error; the protein shown is made from the DNA. V gene TRDV2 combines with J gene TRDJ1; TRDD3 matches at 12 bases. Here the J gene came from matching the DNA to germline, since TCRdb omits it. The germline V gene encodes CDR1 GEAIGNYY and CDR2 EKD. The CDR3 runs 21 residues. Written as DNA, the CDR3 is TGTGCCCGTGACACTCTTTTACTGGGGGATACTGACCTCGACAACACCGATAAACTCATCTTT. This gives the protein CARDTLLLGDTDLDNTDKLIF.

This clone was seen many times. The protein TCRdb gives is from a much larger clone and does not agree with this DNA's translation at residue 17, likely a read error; the protein shown here comes from the DNA. The rearrangement uses TRDV3 and TRDJ1; 9 bases match TRDD3. No J gene was available from TCRdb, and it was assigned here by a germline match of the DNA. Germline CDR1 TVYSNPD, CDR2 GDNSRS (reference sequence). With V trimmed by 4 bases and J by 1 base, 34 bases remained unmatched. The CDR3 is 23 amino acids. In DNA form, the CDR3 reads TGTGCCTCCCTCAGTACTGGGGGACAGACGGCGAAAGTGGGGGTGAGATGCACCGATAAACTCATCTTT. Its protein product is CASLSTGGQTAKVGVRCTDKLIF.

This clone was detected only a few times. Given a far larger clone just one base away, this is likely a sequencing read error. This sample includes further DNA sequences coding for the same CDR3. V usage is TRDV3 and J usage is TRDJ1; 11 bases agree with TRDD3. No J gene was available from TCRdb, and it was assigned here by a germline match of the DNA. This CDR3 is 16 amino acids long. V lost 4 bases, J lost 2 bases, and 12 bases stayed unmatched. Germline CDR1 TVYSNPD, CDR2 GDNSRS (reference sequence). The CDR3 bases are TGTGCCTCCCCCGGCTGGGGGATACTTCGGACCGATAAACTCATCTTT. Translation: CASPGWGILRTDKLIF.

To note about this clone: TCRdb's entry gives the protein of a much larger clone, which mismatches this DNA's translation at residue 4, likely from a read error; the protein reported here is translated from the DNA. The CDR3 region is CALRETTYDPDKLIF. Here the CDR3 DNA reads TGTGCTCTTAGGGAGACTACGTACGACCCCGATAAACTCATCTTT. The V gene is TRDV1, the J gene TRDJ1; the D is unclear. TCRdb supplies no J gene; here it was assigned by aligning the nucleotide sequence to germline. CDR3 size: 15 residues. CDR1 and CDR2 (germline): TSWWSYY, QGS.

The table lists this clone with many counts. TCRdb shows a much larger clone's protein in place of this DNA's translation, and the two differ at residue 4, likely through a read error; the protein shown is translated from the DNA. The chain recombines TRDV2 with TRDJ1; 9 positions agree with TRDD3. Germline trimming cut 5 bases from V and 4 bases from J; bases unmatched to any gene: 13. The germline gives CDR1 GEAIGNYY, CDR2 EKD. The CDR3 is made up of 16 amino acids. CDR3 in DNA: TGTGCCTGTGGCCTACTGGGGGAGAAGTCCTTCGATAAACTCATCTTT. Its protein product is CACGLLGEKSFDKLIF.

This clone came up a few times. This likely stems from a read error, as it lies one base from a far larger clone. Other nucleotide sequences in the sample specify the same CDR3. The CDR3 spells CALGKDNFYPLFKTQPFYTDKLIF. CDR3 sequence (DNA): TGTGCTCTTGGGAAGGATAACTTCTATCCCCTATTCAAGACCCAACCCTTTTACACCGACAAACTCATCTTT. The V and J genes are TRDV1 and TRDJ1, with a possible D match to TRDD3 (5 bases). Here the J gene was assigned by germline matching of the DNA, as TCRdb has none. CDR3 length equals 24 residues. The V gene's germline CDR1 is TSWWSYY and CDR2 QGS.

This clone occurred a few times. A far more abundant clone sits one base away, making this likely a read error. This same CDR3 is encoded by further DNA sequences in the sample. This chain links TRDV2 with TRDJ1; 7 nucleotides agree with TRDD3. Per the germline V gene, CDR1 is GEAIGNYY and CDR2 is EKD. V shed 1 base and J 0 bases; nucleotides not matched to a gene: 19. CDR3 length: 20 residues. The CDR3 DNA sequence: TGTGCCTGTGACACGCATCCCCGAATGCTTGGGGATAGGTACACCGATAAACTCATCTTT. It codes for CACDTHPRMLGDRYTDKLIF.

This clone has ten or more counts. TCRdb's entry gives the protein of a much larger clone, which mismatches this DNA's translation at residue 3, likely from a read error; the protein reported here is translated from the DNA. J is TRDJ1 and V is TRDV2; 10 bases match TRDD3. No J segment appears in TCRdb, so it was assigned here by matching the sequence to germline. Per the germline V gene, CDR1 is GEAIGNYY and CDR2 is EKD. This CDR3 has 15 residues. The CDR3 DNA sequence: TGTGCCCGTGATTCTGTCGGGGGGATACGCGATAAACTCATCTTT. It translates to CARDSVGGIRDKLIF.

There are many counts of this clone. TCRdb's listed protein matches a much larger clone and diverges from this DNA's translation at residue 9, likely through a read error; the protein shown comes from the DNA. This chain connects TRDV2 to TRDJ1, with D perhaps TRDD3 (6 bases). The J gene comes from matching the DNA to germline here; TCRdb lacks it. Germline V gives CDR1 GEAIGNYY, CDR2 EKD. This CDR3 is built from 12 residues. The DNA for the CDR3 is TGTGCCTGTGAGGGATATCCCGATAGACTCATCTTT. Translated, it gives CACEGYPDRLIF.

This clone came up many times. The protein given by TCRdb reflects a much larger clone and differs at residue 11 from this DNA's translation, likely from a read error; the protein shown is the DNA's translation. This chain joins TRDV2 and TRDJ1; the match to TRDD3 covers 8 bases. Looked up from germline, CDR1 is GEAIGNYY and CDR2 is EKD. This CDR3 spans 15 amino acids. This CDR3 is CACDPLGDTTNKLIF. The CDR3 DNA follows: TGTGCCTGTGACCCTCTGGGGGACACCACCAATAAACTCATCTTT.

This clone showed up just a few times. A read error is likely here: a far larger clone is one base away. Other DNA sequences in the sample encode the same CDR3. V gene TRDV3 combines with J gene TRDJ1, with D tentatively TRDD3 (9 bases). The J gene, not given by TCRdb, was assigned here from a germline match of the nucleotide sequence. CDR3 length equals 20 residues. The germline V gene has CDR1 TVYSNPD and CDR2 GDNSRS (reference sequence). The ends were cut back, 0 bases at V and 0 bases at J, with 29 bases in the middle. The CDR3 protein is CAFRILPTRGYGGYTDKLIF. DNA for the CDR3: TGTGCCTTTAGAATTCTTCCTACGAGGGGATACGGGGGGTACACCGATAAACTCATCTTT.

Comments on this clone: TCRdb's protein, taken from a much larger clone, differs from this DNA's translation at residue 13, likely owing to a read error; the protein displayed comes from the DNA. The V gene call reads TRDV3; no J gene was called. The CDR3 contains 15 residues. CDR1 and CDR2 (germline): TVYSNPD, GDNSRS (reference sequence). CDR3 sequence reads: CAYRLPRFHPDKPIF. In nucleotides, the CDR3 is TGTGCCTACCGCCTTCCGAGGTTTCACCCCGATAAACCCATCTTT.

There are a few counts of this clone. The TCRdb protein, from a much larger clone, departs from this DNA's translation at residue 6, likely by read error; the protein shown derives from the DNA. V gene TRDV1 combines with J gene TRDJ1; 8 nucleotides match TRDD2. Because TCRdb records no J gene, it was assigned here through a match of the DNA to germline. CDR3 size: 23 residues. Germline CDR1 is TSWWSYY and CDR2 is QGS. The V gene end was trimmed by 1 base and the J gene end by 3 bases; junction bases not matched to a gene: 28. CDR3 sequence reads: CALGEPNRAFLKRGGAPSDKLIF. As DNA, the CDR3 is TGTGCTCTTGGGGAACCTAATAGGGCCTTCCTAAAACGCGGGGGAGCCCCCTCCGATAAACTCATCTTT.

On this clone itself: This DNA translates differently at residue 8 from the TCRdb protein, which is that of a much larger clone; a read error is likely, and the protein shown is the DNA's own translation. The V call is TRDV3, the J call TRDJ1; unclear D gene. TCRdb does not report a J gene; here it was assigned by matching the DNA to germline references. The CDR3 runs 14 residues. From germline, CDR1 is TVYSNPD and CDR2 GDNSRS (reference sequence). The DNA for the CDR3 is TGTGCTCTCGATCCGCCGTGGAGGGCCTATAAACTCATCTTT. This sequence encodes CALDPPWRAYKLIF.

This clone showed up many times. The protein given by TCRdb reflects a much larger clone and differs at residue 5 from this DNA's translation, likely from a read error; the protein shown is the DNA's translation. This chain links TRDV2 with TRDJ1; possibly TRDD3 for D (5 bases). Assignment of the J gene here rests on matching the DNA to germline, because TCRdb gives none. CDR1 and CDR2 (germline): GEAIGNYY, EKD. This CDR3 contains 15 residues. V gave up 3 bases and J gave up 4 bases, with 17 bases separating them. The CDR3 DNA reads as TGTGCCTGTGACGCCGTTGGGGTGCCTATCGATAAACTCATCTTT. Translation: CACDAVGVPIDKLIF.

At least ten counts were recorded for this clone. For this DNA, TCRdb reports the protein of a much larger clone, which diverges at residue 4, most likely from a read error; the protein presented here is translated directly from the DNA. The chain couples TRDV2 to TRDJ1; tentatively, D is TRDD3 (5 bases). No J gene is reported in TCRdb; it was inferred here by comparing the DNA with germline. Germline V lookup: CDR1 GEAIGNYY, CDR2 EKD. The CDR3 is 19 residues long. This CDR3 is CACVTVSGGSPSHTDKLIF. CDR3 sequence (DNA): TGTGCCTGTGTCACCGTCTCGGGGGGGTCCCCGAGCCACACCGATAAACTCATCTTT.

There are a few counts of this clone. The protein TCRdb lists belongs to a much larger clone and differs from this DNA's translation at residue 19, which points to a read error; the protein shown is made from the DNA. V gene assignment gives TRAV38-2/DV8, but the J gene was left uncalled. The CDR3 runs to 21 residues. Per germline, CDR1 TSESDYY and CDR2 QEAYKQQN. The CDR3 bases are TGTGCTTATAGGAGCTCCGCTTTATGCCTCTGTACATCCAGCTACACCGATAAACCCATCTTT. Protein product: CAYRSSALCLCTSSYTDKPIF.

This clone was counted only a few times. TCRdb's entry gives the protein of a much larger clone, which mismatches this DNA's translation at residue 11, likely from a read error; the protein reported here is translated from the DNA. The chain employs TRDV1 and TRDJ1; TRDD3 matches 10 bases. The J gene was not available in TCRdb and was assigned here by matching the DNA to germline segments. Germline V gives CDR1 TSWWSYY, CDR2 QGS. V was pared by 3 bases and J by 0 bases, with 19 bases of the junction left unmatched. The CDR3 consists of 21 residues. This CDR3 is CALGDSLLSVRGDTDTDKLIF. Here the CDR3 DNA reads TGTGCTCTTGGGGATTCCTTGCTAAGCGTACGGGGGGATACGGACACCGATAAACTCATCTTT.

The table lists this clone with a few counts. Translating this DNA gives a protein that differs at residue 5 from the TCRdb one, which belongs to a much larger clone; a read error is likely, and the protein shown is this translation. The rearrangement links TRDV3 to TRDJ1; D possibly uses TRDD1 or TRDD3 (5 bases each). Because TCRdb records no J gene, it was assigned here through a match of the DNA to germline. Germline assignment: CDR1 TVYSNPD and CDR2 GDNSRS (reference sequence). Trimming removed 3 bases from V and 0 bases from J, with 35 bases in between. The CDR3 loop spans 21 amino acids. The CDR3 reads CAFHRVPRKGTNQKYTDKLIF. The CDR3 nucleotides are TGTGCCTTCCATAGGGTCCCACGAAAGGGGACCAACCAGAAATACACCGATAAACTCATCTTT.

A few counts support this clone. The protein given by TCRdb reflects a much larger clone and differs at residue 12 from this DNA's translation, likely from a read error; the protein shown is the DNA's translation. The chain recombines TRDV2 with TRDJ1; 8 bases fit TRDD3. The J gene, not given by TCRdb, was assigned here from a germline match of the nucleotide sequence. The CDR3 is 23 amino acids. The germline gives CDR1 GEAIGNYY, CDR2 EKD. Trimming at V came to 0 bases and at J to 0 bases, leaving 26 bases not matched to a gene. DNA of the CDR3: TGTGCCTGTGACACCGTAAAAGGTCAGATACTGAGGGATACGGACAGGTACACCGATAAACTCATCTTT. It is translated as CACDTVKGQILRDTDRYTDKLIF.

In this sample, this clone turned up many times. Only one base separates this from a far larger clonotype, so it likely reflects a read error. The sample holds other DNA sequences that translate to the same CDR3. The chain joins TRDV1 to TRDJ1; D is perhaps TRDD3 (7 bases). In the absence of a J gene in TCRdb, the DNA was matched to germline to assign it here. Germline assignment: CDR1 TSWWSYY and CDR2 QGS. The CDR3 is made up of 22 amino acids. The CDR3 coding sequence is TGTGCCCTTGGGCCCGCCCTCTTCCTCGGACTACTGGGGACGCCGGGGGGCGATAAACTCATCTTT. It codes for CALGPALFLGLLGTPGGDKLIF.

This clone was picked up a small number of times. The protein TCRdb gives is from a much larger clone and does not agree with this DNA's translation at residue 11, likely a read error; the protein shown here comes from the DNA. J is TRDJ1 and V is TRDV2, with 7 nucleotides matching TRDD3. CDR3 length: 15 amino acids. Germline CDR1 is GEAIGNYY and CDR2 is EKD. The CDR3 here is CACRWGGPYTGKLIF. As DNA, the CDR3 is TGTGCCTGTCGCTGGGGGGGTCCGTACACCGGTAAACTCATCTTT.

Details on this clone: This DNA translates differently at residue 18 from the TCRdb protein, which is that of a much larger clone; a read error is likely, and the protein shown is the DNA's own translation. Here the CDR3 reads CALGELTFLRGGGPYTDRLIF. DNA of the CDR3: TGTGCTCTTGGGGAACTTACCTTCCTCCGAGGTGGGGGCCCGTACACCGATAGACTCATCTTT. V usage is TRDV1 and J usage is TRDJ1; tentative D call: TRDD2 (7 bases). TCRdb does not report a J gene; here it was assigned by matching the DNA to germline references. Germline V lookup: CDR1 TSWWSYY, CDR2 QGS. This CDR3 contains 21 residues.